This TCR beta chain was captured in a study of T cell responses to AZD1222 COVID-19 vaccine. Study summary: Pooling of second doses given at about 4 or about 12 weeks was done.

Whole-study findings and limits: There were mostly white British donors and more females than males, and clonal diversity was possibly underestimated. There were repertoire samples only from the period after the peak T cell response.

The assay was immunoSEQ multiplex PCR, and TCRdb's table has in-frame clones only and misses some. The data contain about 130,000 clones, approximately 94% of them seen just once; the ten biggest clones take up 7.5% to 9.5%. This clone appeared once. What it binds is unknown. This CDR3 is 15 amino acids long. Trimming cost V 5 bases and J 0 bases, with 14 bases left between them. Germline lookup yields CDR1 GTSNPN and CDR2 SVGIG (reference sequence). The material was peripheral blood, obtained on day 0 of AZD1222 vaccination. The receptor was isolated from an adult in good health. The chain joins TRBV30 to TRBJ1-3; D call uncertain. DNA for the CDR3: TGTGCCTGGGGTTGGACGGCGAGCTCTGGAAACACCATATATTTT. Residues: CAWGWTASSGNTIYF.